Listed below are T cell receptor beta chains from one sample, sequenced in a study of response to subunit inactivated influenza vaccine. TCRdb re-derived calls from the RT-PCR reads in MiXCR, one entry per CDR3 protein. The table shows about 540,000 distinct CDR3 sequences, with around 25% occurring only once. The data were also submitted as part of a second study, on T cells expressing NK-cell markers.

The sequenced sample was CD4+ T cells sorted from PBMCs, obtained less than 13 days after vaccination. These receptors came from a man aged 45-60 years who received an inactivated influenza vaccine. CDR3s include the opening cysteine and the closing phenylalanine or tryptophan. A D gene is named only where the DNA matches it firmly. Size values are once, few and many counts, or a class for expanded clones, and some rows have none.

v_call: TRBV5-8
d_call: .
clone_size: .
j_call: TRBJ2-1
cdr3_aa: CASSLAWGQVNEQFF
cdr3_nt: TGTGCCAGCAGCTTGGCCTGGGGGCAGGTTAATGAGCAGTTCTTC

v_call: TRBV20-1
d_call: TRBD1
clone_size: .
j_call: TRBJ1-6
cdr3_aa: CRKDRSNNNSPLHF
cdr3_nt: TGCAGGAAGGACAGGTCAAATAATAATTCACCCCTCCACTTT

v_call: TRBV5-1
d_call: TRBD2
clone_size: few
j_call: TRBJ2-7
cdr3_aa: CASSLTSDEQYF
cdr3_nt: TGCGCCAGCAGCCTGACTAGCGATGAGCAGTACTTC

v_call: TRBV7-9
d_call: TRBD2
clone_size: .
j_call: TRBJ2-7
cdr3_aa: CASSLKPGLAGSYEQYF
cdr3_nt: TGTGCCAGCAGCTTAAAACCGGGACTAGCGGGATCCTACGAGCAGTACTTC

v_call: TRBV2
d_call: TRBD1
clone_size: .
j_call: TRBJ1-1
cdr3_aa: CASSDRGRGVRTEAFF
cdr3_nt: TGTGCCAGCAGCGACAGGGGGCGTGGTGTGAGGACTGAAGCTTTCTTT

v_call: TRBV2
d_call: TRBD2
clone_size: few
j_call: TRBJ2-3
cdr3_aa: CASRVLAGYTDTQYF
cdr3_nt: TGTGCCAGCAGGGTCTTAGCGGGGTACACAGATACGCAGTATTTT

v_call: TRBV4-1
d_call: .
clone_size: few
j_call: TRBJ2-5
cdr3_aa: CASSQGTQETQYF
cdr3_nt: TGCGCCAGCAGCCAAGGGACTCAAGAGACCCAGTACTTC

v_call: TRBV6-5
d_call: TRBD1
clone_size: .
j_call: TRBJ1-5
cdr3_aa: CASSYGGTGSNQPQHF
cdr3_nt: TGTGCCAGCAGTTATGGGGGGACAGGATCCAATCAGCCCCAGCATTTT

v_call: TRBV20-1
d_call: .
clone_size: few
j_call: TRBJ2-4
cdr3_aa: CSARIPVHSKNIQYF
cdr3_nt: TGCAGTGCTAGAATCCCGGTTCACAGCAAAAACATTCAGTACTTC

v_call: TRBV5-1
d_call: TRBD1
clone_size: .
j_call: TRBJ2-5
cdr3_aa: CASSMQQGAAETQYF
cdr3_nt: TGCGCCAGCAGCATGCAACAGGGGGCCGCGGAGACCCAGTACTTC

v_call: TRBV21-1
d_call: .
clone_size: .
j_call: TRBJ2-5
cdr3_aa: CASSNVETPSETQYF
cdr3_nt: TGTGCCAGCAGCAATGTCGAGACCCCGTCAGAGACCCAGTACTTC

v_call: TRBV29-1
d_call: .
clone_size: few
j_call: TRBJ1-1
cdr3_aa: CSVRDGPYEAFF
cdr3_nt: TGCAGCGTTCGGGACGGACCCTATGAAGCTTTCTTT

v_call: TRBV25-1
d_call: .
clone_size: few
j_call: TRBJ2-5
cdr3_aa: CATRRPGEETQYF
cdr3_nt: TGTGCCACCAGGCGACCAGGTGAAGAGACCCAGTACTTC

v_call: TRBV28
d_call: TRBD2
clone_size: few
j_call: TRBJ2-5
cdr3_aa: CASSNSGTETQYF
cdr3_nt: TGTGCCAGCAGTAATAGCGGGACAGAGACCCAGTACTTC

v_call: TRBV25-1
d_call: TRBD1
clone_size: many
j_call: TRBJ2-7
cdr3_aa: CASSETLRTGVYEQYF
cdr3_nt: TGTGCCAGCAGTGAGACGTTGCGGACAGGGGTCTACGAGCAGTACTTC

v_call: TRBV6-2/TRBV6-3
d_call: TRBD2
clone_size: .
j_call: TRBJ2-7
cdr3_aa: CASRGTSGINEQYF
cdr3_nt: TGTGCCAGCAGAGGGACTAGCGGGATCAACGAGCAGTACTTC

v_call: TRBV5-1
d_call: .
clone_size: many
j_call: TRBJ2-3
cdr3_aa: CASSPRGGGDTQYF
cdr3_nt: TGCGCCAGCAGCCCCCGGGGAGGGGGAGATACGCAGTATTTT

v_call: TRBV5-1
d_call: TRBD1
clone_size: many
j_call: TRBJ2-7
cdr3_aa: CASSPGQGIYEQYF
cdr3_nt: TGCGCCAGCAGCCCGGGACAGGGAATTTACGAGCAGTACTTC

v_call: TRBV5-1
d_call: TRBD1
clone_size: .
j_call: TRBJ2-7
cdr3_aa: CASSLPGDSYEQYF
cdr3_nt: TGCGCCAGCAGCTTACCCGGGGACAGCTACGAGCAGTACTTC

v_call: TRBV2
d_call: .
clone_size: many
j_call: TRBJ2-1
cdr3_aa: CASRRGGQTYNEQFF
cdr3_nt: TGTGCCAGCAGAAGAGGTGGGCAGACCTACAATGAGCAGTTCTTC

v_call: TRBV3-1
d_call: .
clone_size: many
j_call: TRBJ2-3
cdr3_aa: CASSQVGDTQYF
cdr3_nt: TGTGCCAGCAGCCAAGTCGGGGATACGCAGTATTTT

v_call: TRBV6-2/TRBV6-3
d_call: .
clone_size: .
j_call: TRBJ2-7
cdr3_aa: CASSDPPPPEQYF
cdr3_nt: TGTGCCAGCTCGGACCCCCCGCCCCCCGAGCAGTACTTC

v_call: TRBV6-5
d_call: .
clone_size: .
j_call: TRBJ2-5
cdr3_aa: CASSYSLQGETQYF
cdr3_nt: TGTGCCAGCAGTTACTCGTTACAGGGTGAGACCCAGTACTTC

v_call: TRBV6-5
d_call: TRBD1
clone_size: .
j_call: TRBJ1-4
cdr3_aa: CASSYFLTGGVEKLFF
cdr3_nt: TGTGCCAGCAGTTACTTCTTGACAGGGGGCGTTGAAAAACTGTTTTTT

v_call: TRBV6-1
d_call: TRBD2
clone_size: .
j_call: TRBJ2-4
cdr3_aa: CASSPGLAEGGYIQYF
cdr3_nt: TGTGCCAGCAGCCCTGGACTAGCGGAGGGGGGGTACATTCAGTACTTC

v_call: TRBV7-2
d_call: TRBD1
clone_size: .
j_call: TRBJ2-5
cdr3_aa: CASSHRQGFETQYF
cdr3_nt: TGTGCCAGCAGCCATCGACAGGGGTTCGAGACCCAGTACTTC

v_call: TRBV11-2
d_call: TRBD2
clone_size: few
j_call: TRBJ2-1
cdr3_aa: CASSVTSGGPGEQFF
cdr3_nt: TGTGCCAGCAGCGTAACTAGCGGGGGCCCCGGTGAGCAGTTCTTC

v_call: TRBV3-1
d_call: .
clone_size: .
j_call: TRBJ2-3
cdr3_aa: CASSQRGPRLDTQYF
cdr3_nt: TGTGCCAGCAGCCAACGAGGGCCTCGGCTGGATACGCAGTATTTT

v_call: TRBV7-9
d_call: TRBD1
clone_size: .
j_call: TRBJ2-5
cdr3_aa: CASSLGATGGETQYF
cdr3_nt: TGTGCCAGCAGCTTAGGTGCGACAGGGGGCGAGACCCAGTACTTC

v_call: TRBV11-2
d_call: .
clone_size: .
j_call: TRBJ1-6
cdr3_aa: CPSSLPTGGGEGTYNSPLHF
cdr3_nt: TGTCCCAGCAGCTTACCCACCGGAGGGGGGGAGGGAACCTATAATTCACCCCTCCACTTT